This TCR beta chain was recorded in a study of read filtering for tumor transcriptome and immune sequencing. This library used 300 to 450 ng RNA and molecular barcoded adaptors spanning alpha/delta and beta/gamma chains. TCRdb analysed the reads with MiXCR anew, one entry per CDR3 protein. The sample has 93,000 or so distinct CDR3 sequences, around a fifth seen once. The germline V gene has CDR1 MDHEN and CDR2 SYDVKM. The CDR3 loop spans 15 amino acids. The V and J ends lost 7 bases and 5 bases respectively, with 20 bases between them. The table lists this clonotype with many counts. The gene calls are TRBV28 and TRBJ2-5; a possible D gene is TRBD1 (6 bases). Specimen: a population of CD138-negative cells sorted from bone marrow. This clonotype originated in a donor aged 40 or over with multiple myeloma. The CDR3 DNA is TGTGCCAGCAACCGCAGGGGATTTCATGGGGAGACCCAGTACTTC. The encoded protein is CASNRRGFHGETQYF.